The clone carrying this T cell receptor beta chain has only a few counts. This entry is derived from a study of blood T cells in healthy people across ages. The CDR3 length is 14 residues. Germline assignment: CDR1 MDHEN and CDR2 SYDVKM. V lost 6 bases to trimming and J lost 4 bases; unmatched junction nucleotides: 5. A second PCR of about 6 to 12 cycles used a sample-barcoded 5' primer and a J-beta primer mix. TCRdb processed the 5' RACE reads anew with MiXCR; each CDR3 protein has one entry. The sample lists about 900,000 distinct CDR3 sequences; 48% were seen once. Total RNA was isolated from each sample in quantities of at least 6 micrograms.

The TCR comes from a man under 40 in good health. The source material was blood. The chain carries TRBV28 and TRBJ2-7; 11 positions agree with TRBD2. The CDR3 region is CASRPGTSGYEQYF. CDR3 bases: TGTGCCAGCAGACCCGGGACTAGCGGATACGAGCAGTACTTC.